This T cell receptor beta chain was profiled in a study of patients and donors after allogeneic stem cell transplantation. V gave up 3 bases and J gave up 0 bases, with 8 bases separating them. The CDR3 length is 14 residues. Via MiXCR, TCRdb re-called the RT-PCR reads, giving one row per CDR3 protein. The data contain approximately 200,000 distinct CDR3 sequences, roughly two fifths of them seen just once; the ten biggest clones take up 33%. The TCR sequence derives from a human donor who was either an allogeneic HSCT recipient or a stem cell or donor lymphocyte infusion donor (not recorded which). It is not recorded whose cells these are; they may come from a transplant donor. The chain carries TRBV12-3 or TRBV12-4 and TRBJ1-2; no clear D. Sequencing input: blood, either unsorted or a sorted T cell fraction (not recorded which). This chain's CDR3 is CASSFEETNYGYTF. CDR3 nucleotides: TGTGCCAGCAGTTTCGAAGAGACTAACTATGGCTACACCTTC.